The rows below give T cell receptor beta chains drawn from one sample of a study of cytomegalovirus exposure and HLA in healthy donors. Using immunoSEQ multiplex PCR, the repertoire was profiled, and TCRdb retains in-frame clones only, with some absent. The sample yields about 260,000 clones, almost 85% seen once. The sample taken for sequencing was PBMCs. Receptor source: a middle-aged woman in good health and CMV-seropositive. Both conserved end residues are part of each CDR3. The D gene is left open where the match is weak. Expanded clones get a size class; other rows say once, few or many, or leave the size out.

>TRBV7-2|.|TRBJ2-2|.
TGTGCCAGCAGCTCTGCGAAGACCGGGGAGCTGTTTTTT
CASSSAKTGELFF
>TRBV1|.|TRBJ1-4|.
TGCACCAGCAGCCAAGTATCTTTGGACAGGCGTCATGAAAAACTGTTTTTT
CTSSQVSLDRRHEKLFF
>TRBV21-1|.|TRBJ1-6|.
TGTGCCCACAGGTCTCTAAATTCACCCCTCCACTTT
CAHRSLNSPLHF
>TRBV6-5|TRBD2|TRBJ2-3|.
TGTGCCAGCAGAACTAGCGGGAGCACAGATACGCAGTATTTT
CASRTSGSTDTQYF
>TRBV28|TRBD1|TRBJ2-6|.
TGTGCCAGCAGGACAGGGGGCGGTCCTGGGGCCAACGTCCTGACTTTC
CASRTGGGPGANVLTF
>TRBV9|TRBD1|TRBJ2-1|.
TGTGCCAGCAGCGTAGAGGGGGCCTTTTACAATGAGCAGTTCTTC
CASSVEGAFYNEQFF
>TRBV29-1|TRBD2|TRBJ2-7|.
TGCAGCGTTGATTTCGGGACTAGCGCCACCTACGAGCAGTACTTC
CSVDFGTSATYEQYF
>TRBV7-9|TRBD1|TRBJ2-2|once
TGTGCCAGCAGCCAAAAAGAAGGGACAGCCTTTAACGGGGAGCTGTTTTTT
CASSQKEGTAFNGELFF
>TRBV30|TRBD1|TRBJ1-2|.
TGTGCCTGGAGTCTTGGACAGGGGGCTGGCTACACCTTC
CAWSLGQGAGYTF
>TRBV18|TRBD2|TRBJ2-7|few
TGTGCCAGCTCACACAGGGAACTAGCGGGAGGAAAACCCTACGAGCAGTACTTC
CASSHRELAGGKPYEQYF
>TRBV5-1|TRBD2|TRBJ2-1|.
TGCGCCAGCAGCCGTGACGGACTAGTGGGGAACCTCAATGAGCAGTTCTTC
CASSRDGLVGNLNEQFF
>TRBV4-2|TRBD1|TRBJ2-5|.
TGTGCCAGCAGCCAAGAGGGGACAGGGGTCGGGGAGACCCAGTACTTC
CASSQEGTGVGETQYF
>TRBV15|TRBD1|TRBJ2-1|.
TGTGCCACCAGCAGAGGTGGGACAGGGGTTGGAGGTGCCTACAATGAGCAGTTCTTC
CATSRGGTGVGGAYNEQFF
>TRBV5-1|.|TRBJ1-2|.
TGCGCCAGCAGCTCGGAGGACTCGAGGACCCATGGCTACACCTTC
CASSSEDSRTHGYTF
>TRBV15|.|TRBJ1-2|.
TGTGCCACCAGCAGCGAGTATGGCTACACCTTC
CATSSEYGYTF
>TRBV15|.|TRBJ1-1|.
TGTGCCACCAGGAGAGACAGGAACACTGAAGCTTTCTTT
CATRRDRNTEAFF
>TRBV11-2|.|TRBJ2-7|.
TGTGCCAGCAGCTTTCCAGGAACCTACGAGCAGTACTTC
CASSFPGTYEQYF
>TRBV27|TRBD2|TRBJ2-7|.
TGTGCCAGCAGTTTACGTGTAGCGGGAGTGTACGAGCAGTACTTC
CASSLRVAGVYEQYF
>TRBV7-9|.|TRBJ1-4|.
TGTGCCAGCAGCTTGGGGAGGTCCGAAAAACTGTTTTTT
CASSLGRSEKLFF
>TRBV18|.|TRBJ1-5|.
TGTGCCAGCTCACCCGAGACGGGGAACAATCAGCCCCAGCATTTT
CASSPETGNNQPQHF
>TRBV27|.|TRBJ2-7|.
TGTGCCAGCAGTTGGGGTCAGGGTGGAGAGCAGTACTTC
CASSWGQGGEQYF
>TRBV28|.|TRBJ1-2|.
TGTGCCAGCAGTGGGGGGGCAGAGTTCTATGGCTACACCTTC
CASSGGAEFYGYTF
>TRBV18|TRBD2|TRBJ2-7|.
TGTGCCAGCTCACCAGGGGTAGCGGGAGGGCCTGACGAGCAGTACTTC
CASSPGVAGGPDEQYF
>TRBV28|TRBD1|TRBJ1-4|once
TGTGCCAGCAGGACAACAGGGGGCGACGAAAAACTGTTTTTT
CASRTTGGDEKLFF
>TRBV4-1|TRBD1|TRBJ1-1|few
TGCGCCAGCAGCCACACAGGGGATGGAACTGAAGCTTTCTTT
CASSHTGDGTEAFF
>TRBV6-5|TRBD2|TRBJ2-3|.
TGTGCCAGCAGTTACTCGCGGGAGGACAGCACAGATACGCAGTATTTT
CASSYSREDSTDTQYF
>TRBV4-2|.|TRBJ2-6|.
TGTGCCAGCAGCCAACAATTCGGGGCGGGGATAAACTCTGGGGCCAACGTCCTGACTTTC
CASSQQFGAGINSGANVLTF
>TRBV19|.|TRBJ1-1|.
TGTGCCAGTAACCCGTACCACCACCCCCCAACAACACGGGAAGTCAGGAACACTGAAGCTTTCTTT
CASNPYHHPPTTREVRNTEAFF
>TRBV27|TRBD1|TRBJ1-1|.
TGTGCCAGCAGTGTTCCGGGACAGGGACGAGGGGAAGCTTTCTTT
CASSVPGQGRGEAFF
>TRBV7-3|.|TRBJ2-1|.
TGTGCCAGCAGCTTAACGCTCGGAGATAACAATGAGCAGTTCTTC
CASSLTLGDNNEQFF
>TRBV7-9|.|TRBJ1-1|.
TGTGCCAGCAGCTTCCTTCGCGGGGCTGAAGCTTTCTTT
CASSFLRGAEAFF
>TRBV27|TRBD1|TRBJ1-5|few
TGTGCCAGCAGTCTCCGGGACAGCGCCCAGCCCCAGCATTTT
CASSLRDSAQPQHF
>TRBV7-9|TRBD2|TRBJ2-2|.
TGTGCCAGCAGCTTAGGATCCGGGACTAGCGGGAGATTCACCGGGGAGCTGTTTTTT
CASSLGSGTSGRFTGELFF
>TRBV7-9|.|TRBJ2-1|.
TGTGCCAGCAGCTTCGATAGCTCCTACAATGAGCAGTTCTTC
CASSFDSSYNEQFF
>TRBV9|.|TRBJ1-5|.
TGTGCCAGCAGCGTAGATCAGGGAAATCAGCCCCAGCATTTT
CASSVDQGNQPQHF
>TRBV6-5|TRBD2|TRBJ2-7|.
TGTGCCAGCAGTTATAGCGGGAGTAGCTACGAGCAGTACTTC
CASSYSGSSYEQYF